This T cell receptor (beta chain) originates from a study of a mutant IDH1 vaccine in newly diagnosed glioma. At the level of the study: Investigators started vaccination 4-6 weeks after radiotherapy alone, or with temozolomide cycles. General observations from the study: Shifts in the top peripheral T cell clonotypes seemed unrelated to pseudoprogression.

Germline values: CDR1 MNHNY, CDR2 SVGAGI (reference sequence). This CDR3 has 14 amino acids. Trimming removed 6 bases at V and 7 bases at J, with 15 bases between. The time point denotes: week 11, during vaccination. The study gave 300 ug of mutant IDH1 20-mer peptide per vaccine dose, with topical imiquimod. Tumors from donors were new WHO grade 3 or 4 IDH1-mutant astrocytomas with ATRX loss. This clone occurred once. Antigen unknown. TCRdb's table, derived via immunoSEQ multiplex PCR, lists solely in-frame clones and lacks some. This repertoire shows about 62,000 clones, around nine tenths found once; its top ten account for more than 1.5%.

The source is a man aged 35 to 55 with glioma. Sample: PBMCs, taken from a glioma patient whose treatment included an IDH1 peptide vaccine. The chain recombines TRBV6-6 with TRBJ1-4, with D possibly TRBD1 on 5 matching bases. The CDR3 sequence is CASRSGRGAEKLFF. In nucleotides, the CDR3 is TGTGCCAGCAGATCAGGGAGAGGTGCTGAAAAACTGTTTTTT.